This T cell receptor beta chain was recovered during a study of T cell clonotyping in hematopoietic cell transplantation. Findings and limits, study-wide: After transplant, recipient diversity fell while pathologically expanded clonotypes grew through day 180. Graft donor and pretransplant recipient Inverse Simpson Index values predicted broader posttransplant TCR diversity. CD4 and CD8 repertoire contributions could not be separated without sorting.

Libraries were prepared by immunoSEQ multiplex PCR; TCRdb keeps only in-frame clonotypes and omits some of them. The repertoire includes tens of thousands of clones, almost 90% of them detected once, and 3.5% to 4% sits in the top ten. Sample time point: recipient sample about 28 days before transplant, after cytoreduction. Recipient blood drawn about 28 days pretransplant and days 30, 100, 180 after. Notes on this clone: Antigen unknown.

V lost 3 bases, J lost 8 bases, and 13 bases lay in between. CDR3 size: 14 residues. Germline lookup yields CDR1 LNHDA and CDR2 SQIVND (reference sequence). This TCR was recovered from a man in his late teens or twenties with biphenotypic leukemia. Some clones in this sample may be carry-over from other donors' samples. Sequenced here: peripheral blood mononuclear cells, sampled before stem cell transplant. This chain joins TRBV19 and TRBJ1-4, with no clear D. CDR3 sequence (DNA): TGTGCCAGTAGTATCGGTTTTCACAAGGAAAAACTGTTTTTT. This encodes CASSIGFHKEKLFF.